Presented here are 14 T cell receptor beta chains from one specimen sequenced in a study of shared clonotypes between healthy human individuals. The protocol was immunoSEQ multiplex PCR, while the TCRdb copy is restricted to in-frame clones and leaves out a portion. Of millions of clones listed, roughly 94% are singletons. The naive CD8 fraction comprised CD45RO-negative cells positively selected for CCR7 and excluded terminally differentiated effector memory CD45RA+ cells. Sequenced material: naive CD8+ T cells sorted from blood. Every receptor here comes from a man between 18 and 35 years old in good health.

This clone was counted once. This sample includes further DNA sequences coding for the same CDR3. J is TRBJ2-7 and V is TRBV5-8; the D is unclear. Trimming left V 0 bases short and J 0 bases short, with 1 base between. From germline, CDR1 is SGHTS and CDR2 YDEGEE. The CDR3 runs 12 residues. The CDR3 DNA sequence: TGTGCCAGCAGCTTGGTCTCCTACGAGCAGTACTTC. This translates into CASSLVSYEQYF.

The chain uses TRBV7-9 and TRBJ2-1; D might be TRBD2 (5 bases). CDR3 length equals 12 residues. Trimming pared 2 bases from V and 9 bases from J, leaving 8 bases between. Germline CDR1 SEHNR, CDR2 FQNEAQ (reference sequence). CDR3 nucleotide sequence: TGTGCCAGCAGCTTACAAGGGAGTGAGCAGTTCTTC. Its protein is CASSLQGSEQFF.

This clone occurred once. The chain uses TRBV28 and TRBJ1-1; D is undetermined. The CDR3 is made up of 14 amino acids. Germline CDR1 and CDR2: MDHEN and SYDVKM. Trimming cost V 5 bases and J 2 bases, with 12 bases left between them. This CDR3 reads CASSQRGLNTEAFF. In nucleotides, the CDR3 is TGTGCCAGCAGTCAAAGAGGCCTAAACACTGAAGCTTTCTTT.

The V call is TRBV9, the J call TRBJ2-7; tentative D call: TRBD2 (6 bases). The CDR3 runs to 14 residues. V gave up 3 bases and J gave up 3 bases, with 13 bases separating them. Germline V gene lookup returns CDR1 SGDLS and CDR2 YYNGEE. CDR3 coding DNA: TGTGCCAGCAGCGGCCGGGACTCGGTCTACGAGCAGTACTTC. As protein: CASSGRDSVYEQYF.

The chain carries TRBV30 and TRBJ2-2, with D unclear. The germline CDR1 and CDR2 sequences are GTSNPN and SVGIG (reference sequence). V was trimmed by 3 bases and J by 5 bases, leaving 16 bases between them. CDR3 size: 15 residues. DNA of the CDR3: TGTGCCTGGAGCGAGGCAAACTCGAGGACCGGGGAGCTGTTTTTT. Its translation: CAWSEANSRTGELFF.

As for this clone: The identical CDR3 is also encoded by other nucleotide sequences in the sample. The chain combines TRBV6-1 with TRBJ2-7, with 8 bases fitting TRBD1. Trimming at V came to 1 base and at J to 0 bases, leaving 2 bases not matched to a gene. Germline V gene sequence: CDR1 MNHNS, CDR2 SASEGT. The CDR3 length is 15 residues. DNA of the CDR3: TGTGCCAGCAGTGAAGGACAGGGGAGCTCCTACGAGCAGTACTTC. Protein: CASSEGQGSSYEQYF.

The genes are TRBV28 and TRBJ2-5; 7 nucleotides match TRBD2. The V and J ends lost 6 bases and 6 bases, in that order; junction bases with no gene match: 16. Per germline, CDR1 MDHEN and CDR2 SYDVKM. The CDR3 is 16 residues long. CDR3 residues: CASSLVGGEGGQTQYF. CDR3 DNA sequence: TGTGCCAGCAGCCTAGTTGGGGGGGAGGGAGGACAGACCCAGTACTTC.

The chain has TRBV10-1 and TRBJ2-3, with TRBD2 matching over 11 bases. Germline V lookup: CDR1 WNHNN, CDR2 SYGVQD (reference sequence). V dropped 2 bases and J dropped 5; count of bases not matched to a gene: 6. This CDR3 region has 16 residues. The CDR3 nucleotides read TGCGCCAGCAGTGAGGTACTAGCGGGGGAAAAAGATACGCAGTATTTT. Its translation: CASSEVLAGEKDTQYF.

The chain links TRBV10-2 to TRBJ1-2; D unclear. CDR1 is WSHSY, CDR2 SAAADI, per germline. This CDR3 region has 18 residues. Trimming stripped 1 base from V and 0 bases from J, with 18 bases between. CDR3 in DNA: TGCGCCAGCAGTGAGTTAATCTCCTACAGAGAGTCTAACTATGGCTACACCTTC. Protein product: CASSELISYRESNYGYTF.

Concerning this clone: Different DNA sequences within this sample yield the same CDR3. The V and J genes are TRBV6-6 and TRBJ2-7; no reliable D call. V was pared by 0 bases and J by 2 bases, with 5 bases between. The CDR3 length is 13 residues. Germline CDR1 and CDR2: MNHNY and SVGAGI (reference sequence). Here the CDR3 reads CASSYSNAYEQYF. CDR3 nucleotide sequence: TGTGCCAGCAGTTACTCGAACGCCTACGAGCAGTACTTC.

To note about this clone: Distinct nucleotide sequences in the sample also encode this CDR3. This chain joins TRBV5-1 and TRBJ2-2, with a weak D call TRBD1 (6 bases). The germline gives CDR1 SGHRS, CDR2 YFSETQ. The V and J ends lost 0 bases and 2 bases respectively, with 8 bases between them. This CDR3 comprises 15 residues. This CDR3 reads CASSLGTANTGELFF. Here the CDR3 DNA reads TGCGCCAGCAGCTTGGGGACAGCCAACACCGGGGAGCTGTTTTTT.

This chain connects TRBV7-9 to TRBJ2-7; a possible D gene is TRBD1 (5 bases). V lost 6 bases and J lost 4, with 10 bases in between. Germline V lookup: CDR1 SEHNR, CDR2 FQNEAQ (reference sequence). This CDR3 spans 12 amino acids. CDR3 sequence (DNA): TGTGCCAGCAGAACCGACAGATACGAGCAGTACTTC. Translated, it gives CASRTDRYEQYF.

The chain has TRBV6-6 and TRBJ2-1; TRBD2 might be the D (6 bases). The CDR3 length is 15 residues. Looked up from germline, CDR1 is MNHNY and CDR2 is SVGAGI (reference sequence). Between the trimmed V and J ends, which lost 5 bases and 8 bases, there was a span of 19 bases. CDR3 nucleotide sequence: TGTGCCAGCAGTAGGACTATCCACCTCACCCATGAGCAGTTCTTC. This encodes CASSRTIHLTHEQFF.

V usage is TRBV6-1 and J usage is TRBJ1-1; maybe TRBD1 (5 bases). With 3 bases removed from V and 3 bases from J, the gap between germline ends came to 11 bases. The CDR3 totals 14 residues. Germline lookup yields CDR1 MNHNS and CDR2 SASEGT. The chain's CDR3 is CASSEWGRDTEAFF. The DNA for the CDR3 is TGTGCCAGCAGTGAGTGGGGGAGGGACACTGAAGCTTTCTTT.